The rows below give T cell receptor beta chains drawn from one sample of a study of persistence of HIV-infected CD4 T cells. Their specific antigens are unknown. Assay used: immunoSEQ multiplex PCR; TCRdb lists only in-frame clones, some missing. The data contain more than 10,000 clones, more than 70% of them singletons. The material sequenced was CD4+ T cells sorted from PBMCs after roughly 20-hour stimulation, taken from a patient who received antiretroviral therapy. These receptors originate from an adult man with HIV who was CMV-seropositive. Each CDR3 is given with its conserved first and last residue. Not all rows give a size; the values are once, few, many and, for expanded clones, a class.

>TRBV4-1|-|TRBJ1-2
CASSQAVDRVGVDYGYTF
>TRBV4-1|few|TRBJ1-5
CASSQERTDLAQHF
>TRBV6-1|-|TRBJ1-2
CASSVGGTGYTF
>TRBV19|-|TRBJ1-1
CASSPWIAPTEAFF
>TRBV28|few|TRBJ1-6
CASSLRDNSPLHF
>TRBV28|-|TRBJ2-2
CASSPMGPARELFF
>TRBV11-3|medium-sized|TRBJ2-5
CASSKGQQETQYF
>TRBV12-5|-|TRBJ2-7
CASGLNRDRGSYEQYF
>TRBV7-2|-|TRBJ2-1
CASSLVFSITPYNEQFF
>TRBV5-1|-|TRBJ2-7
CASSRGISSGGLSSYEQYF
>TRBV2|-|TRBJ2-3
CAKNLDTQYF
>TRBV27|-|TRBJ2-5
CASSTRGGQETQYF
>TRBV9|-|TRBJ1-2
CASSHREAAGGYTF
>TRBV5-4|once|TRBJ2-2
CASSRMTMDAGELFF
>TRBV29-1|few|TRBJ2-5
CSVRTDQETQYF
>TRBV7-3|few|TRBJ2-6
CASSSMGLAGTGANVLTF
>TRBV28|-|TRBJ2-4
CASSLGGGLENIQYF
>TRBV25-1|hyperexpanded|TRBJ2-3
CASSEGGTDTQYF
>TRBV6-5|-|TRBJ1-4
CASSSGGAGEKLFF
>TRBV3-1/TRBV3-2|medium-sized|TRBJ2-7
CASSLIQGHEQYF
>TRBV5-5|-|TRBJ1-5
CASSSEVNSNQPQHF
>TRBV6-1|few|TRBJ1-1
CASSESWSGMTEAFF
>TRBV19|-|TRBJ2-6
CASSPHPGRGKPSGANVLTF
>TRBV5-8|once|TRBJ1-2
CASSFGTAGGYTF
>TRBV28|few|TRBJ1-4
CASRTSPNEKLFF
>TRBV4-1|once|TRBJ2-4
CASSQEGTDRGRFKNIQYF
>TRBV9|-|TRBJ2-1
CASSVTSGVRNEQFF
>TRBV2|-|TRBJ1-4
CASSEIGEKLFF
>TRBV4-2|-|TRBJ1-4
CASSQIWGQSNEKLFF
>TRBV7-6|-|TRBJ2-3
CASSFQGDTQYF
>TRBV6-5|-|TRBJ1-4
CASSLGGEKLFF
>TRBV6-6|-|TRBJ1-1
CASTQGAGTEAFF
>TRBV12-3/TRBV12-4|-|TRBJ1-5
CASSRGTYQPQHF
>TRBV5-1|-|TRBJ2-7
CASTEGGSSYEQYF
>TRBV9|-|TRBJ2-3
CASSPRIATIYTQYF
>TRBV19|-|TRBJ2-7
CASSTWTGTYEQYF
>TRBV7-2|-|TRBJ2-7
CASRPTRVTYEQYF
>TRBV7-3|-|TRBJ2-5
CASSPSGGVETQYF
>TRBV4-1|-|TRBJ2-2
CASSRGAPTNTGELFF
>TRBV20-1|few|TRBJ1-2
CSARSYGYTF